This TCR beta chain emerged from a study of T cell responses to AZD1222 COVID-19 vaccine listed by TCRdb under 2021. About the full investigation: A total of just over 230 trial participants underwent TCR sequencing, of whom roughly 210 had received two doses of AZD1222 and around 26 had received two doses of the MenACWY control vaccine. Trial participants were enrolled by age into subgroups of 18-55, 56-69 and 70-plus years, and 148, 28 and 57 TCR-sequenced participants, respectively, were included in these subgroups.

Broad study findings and their caveats: Because no day 14 peak-response samples were available, the repertoires could be characterized only after the peak T cell response. Only a handful of AZD1222 recipients were SARS-CoV-2 seropositive at baseline, limiting conclusions about previously exposed vaccinees. In the small 56-69-year group, the increase in depth fell short of significance, most likely because of low power. Epitopes outside the regions mutated in the B.1.351 and B.1.1.7 variants were reportedly recognized by nearly half of the unique spike-specific TCRs. After two AZD1222 doses, spike-specific TCR breadth and depth were significantly higher than at day 0 and than in MenACWY recipients. The whole spike protein was spanned by vaccine-associated CD4 TCRs, and dominant responses were seen in regions 160-218 and 743-854. Participants were mostly white British and included more females than males, and it was suggested by the authors that clonal diversity may have been underestimated.

The CDR3 regions of human TCRbeta chains were analyzed by immunosequencing. On the study's bioinformatics: Repertoire TCRs were matched against a reference library of SARS-CoV-2-specific TCRs generated with the MIRA antigen-specificity platform. Breadth was defined as the fraction of unique TCRs that were SARS-CoV-2-associated, and depth was defined as the fraction of total T cells that were SARS-CoV-2-associated. Each spike-specific TCR was assigned to its reactive spike region and to a CD4 or CD8 class using the MIRA data. Log10-transformed breadth and depth values were compared by one-way ANOVA with Sidak's multiple comparisons tests. As stored in TCRdb, this immuneACCESS dataset retains in-frame rearrangements with V and J assigned. A fraction of the clones does not appear; measured against another copy, unresolved V genes explain less than half of the discrepancy, and the remainder lacks a known reason. V and J calls and clone size are copied from that table; D and trimming were computed from the DNA. The table for this sample lists approximately 120,000 clones; approximately 85% of them were counted only once. Roughly 13% of the sample is taken by the ten largest.

Concerning this clone itself: Its antigen specificity is not known. Nothing much larger sits one base from this clone, and base qualities are not available.

This specimen's time point label, per the study, means: baseline before first vaccination. The sample's treatment or condition label is to be understood as: meningococcal conjugate vaccine given as trial control. Vaccinee samples came from UK trials COV001 and COV002, including a single-blind randomized controlled phase 2/3 trial of AZD1222 (ChAdOx1 nCoV-19) in healthy adults. For TCRbeta chain sequencing, PBMC samples were collected from trial participants at day 0 and at day 28 after the second dose. Sequencing was performed on peripheral blood, taken on day 0 of MenACWY control vaccination. The TCR was taken from an adult in good health.

The CDR3 in this case is CASTLSPASYNSPLHF. The nucleotide sequence reads TGTGCCAGCACTTTATCGCCCGCCTCCTATAATTCACCCCTCCACTTT. Recombination joined TRBV6-6 with TRBJ1-6; the D gene assignment is ambiguous. The V end loses 7 bases and the J end loses 0 bases, and a stretch of 13 bases separates them. Spanning cysteine to phenylalanine, the CDR3 consists of 16 amino acids. Just CDR3 DNA is preserved here, 48 bases in frame from base 1. CDR1 and CDR2 are read off the germline V gene (reference sequence) as MNHNY and SVGAGI.